This TCR beta chain derives from a study of T cell responses to AZD1222 COVID-19 vaccine. Study findings and constraints: A reported finding is that nearly half of spike-specific TCRs target unmutated variant regions. Females outnumbered males among donors, who were mostly white British; clonal diversity was possibly underestimated. Vaccine-related CD4 TCRs covered spike, predominating at 160-218 and 743-854.

This CDR3 region has 15 residues. Losses at the gene ends were 2 bases for V and 3 bases for J; bases not matched to a gene: 3. CDR1 and CDR2 (germline): KGHDR, SFDVKD. Produced via immunoSEQ multiplex PCR; TCRdb's table is partial and in-frame only. The sample lists over 50,000 clones, 80% to 90% occurring once. Pooling was applied to second doses at about 4 or about 12 weeks. Comment on this clone: What it recognizes is unknown.

The starting material was peripheral blood, obtained 28 days after the second AZD1222 dose. This rearrangement joins TRBV24-1 to TRBJ1-2; 9 bases are shared with TRBD1. The source of this sequence is an adult who received the AZD1222 COVID-19 vaccine. The CDR3 sequence is CATSDSRTGDYGYTF. The CDR3 DNA reads TGTGCCACCAGTGATTCAAGGACAGGGGACTATGGCTACACCTTC.